These 8 T cell receptor beta chains came from one sample sequenced in a study of blood T cell repertoires in COVID-19 (dated by TCRdb to 2020 to 2022). The library was built by means of the immunoSEQ multiplex PCR assay. The table comes from immuneACCESS by way of TCRdb, which keeps in-frame sequences with V and J called. Part of the clones is missing from these tables; in studies checked, under half for an unresolved V gene and the rest for unknown reasons. The sample table records about 78,000 clones; about 90% of these occur just once. Clones ranked in the top ten supply roughly 1% of the sample. Sample: peripheral blood. The receptors were gathered from a woman between 50 and 59 years old in a cohort sampled during active COVID-19.

The chain joins TRBV7-8 to TRBJ2-3, with 9 bases aligning to TRBD1. Germline CDR1 SGHVS, CDR2 FQNEAQ. The CDR3 is 17 amino acids. The junction had 11 bases not matched to a gene; V was cut back by 3 bases and J by 4 bases. This CDR3 is CASSFMRQGVPPDTQYF. The CDR3 DNA is TGTGCCAGCAGCTTCATGAGACAGGGGGTGCCCCCAGATACGCAGTATTTT.

This chain joins TRBV19 and TRBJ2-5; 12 nucleotides align to TRBD2. This CDR3 comprises 16 residues. V gave up 5 bases and J gave up 5 bases; unmatched junction bases: 9. Germline CDR1 reads LNHDA; CDR2 reads SQIVND (reference sequence). CDR3 coding DNA: TGTGCCAGTAGTCAGGAGCGGACTAGCGGGAAGGAGACCCAGTACTTC. Translating gives CASSQERTSGKETQYF.

The V gene is TRBV29-1, the J gene TRBJ2-5; D is possibly TRBD2 (6 bases). The CDR3 runs 12 residues. V was shortened by 2 bases and J by 5 bases, with 9 bases between the two germline ends. Looked up from germline, CDR1 is SQVTM and CDR2 is ANQGSEA. CDR3 nucleotide sequence: TGCAGCGTTGAATTAGGGAGGGAGACCCAGTACTTC. It translates to CSVELGRETQYF.

This clone was seen many times. The chain joins TRBV6-5 to TRBJ2-7; D possibly corresponds to TRBD1 (6 bases). V lost 4 bases and J 3 bases, leaving 16 bases between the germline ends. CDR1 and CDR2 (germline): MNHEY, SVGAGI. The CDR3 loop spans 15 amino acids. The CDR3: CASSSPGVGLYEQYF. For the CDR3, the DNA is TGTGCCAGCAGTTCCCCAGGGGTAGGCCTCTACGAGCAGTACTTC.

V gene TRBV28 combines with J gene TRBJ2-1; 8 positions match TRBD1. Germline V gene lookup returns CDR1 MDHEN and CDR2 SYDVKM. The CDR3 is made up of 14 amino acids. The trim removed 7 bases at V and 2 bases at J, leaving 4 bases unmatched. For the CDR3, the DNA is TGTGCCAGCATCCCAGGGGGCCCCTACAATGAGCAGTTCTTC. Translating it yields CASIPGGPYNEQFF.

This chain joins TRBV7-8 and TRBJ2-5; no definite D call. Germline CDR1 reads SGHVS; CDR2 reads FQNEAQ. V lost 1 base to trimming and J lost 1 base, with 7 bases between them. This CDR3 region has 14 residues. The CDR3: CASSLGGPQETQYF. The CDR3 DNA reads as TGTGCCAGCAGCTTAGGAGGTCCCCAAGAGACCCAGTACTTC.

The rearrangement joins TRBV5-6 to TRBJ2-7; TRBD1 matches 8 bases. J gave up 1 base and V 1 base, and 7 bases lay outside the gene matches. The germline gives CDR1 SGHDT, CDR2 YYEEEE. The CDR3 totals 16 residues. CDR3 loop: CASSLLGQGSSYEQYF. The DNA for the CDR3 is TGTGCCAGCAGCTTGCTCGGACAGGGATCTTCCTACGAGCAGTACTTC.

The chain carries TRBV18 and TRBJ2-1; 12 bases line up with TRBD2. Germline trimming cut 3 bases from V and 7 bases from J; bases unmatched to any gene: 7. CDR1 is KGHSH, CDR2 LQKENI, per germline. This CDR3 spans 16 amino acids. The CDR3 DNA follows: TGTGCCAGCTCACCGTCGGGACTAGCGGGTGGTAATGAGCAGTTCTTC. This encodes CASSPSGLAGGNEQFF.